These 7 T cell receptor beta chains were all obtained from the same sample, sequenced in a study of response to subunit inactivated influenza vaccine. Each CDR3 protein is one row after TCRdb ran MiXCR on the RT-PCR reads. The table shows about 170,000 distinct CDR3 sequences, with around 12% occurring only once. These same data were also listed under a study on T cells expressing NK-cell markers. That source notes: What made the TCR beta cDNA was 5'RACE template switching with UMIs.

The sample consisted of CD8+ T cells sorted from PBMCs, taken 11 to 12 days after vaccination. The receptors were sampled from a man aged 45-65 years who received an inactivated influenza vaccine.

This clonotype has a count of ten or more. The chain uses TRBV7-9 and TRBJ1-1; D possibly corresponds to TRBD1 (6 bases). With 5 bases removed from V and 3 bases from J, the gap between germline ends came to 16 bases. This CDR3 has 15 amino acids. In germline, CDR1 is SEHNR, CDR2 FQNEAQ (reference sequence). The CDR3 DNA sequence: TGTGCCAGCAGCCTGGGGGGGCGGGGATACACTGAAGCTTTCTTT. Its protein product is CASSLGGRGYTEAFF.

This clonotype was seen a few times. The gene calls are TRBV7-9 and TRBJ2-7; 9 bases are shared with TRBD1. This CDR3 contains 16 residues. CDR1 is SEHNR, CDR2 FQNEAQ, per germline (reference sequence). V gave up 1 base and J gave up 3 bases; unmatched junction bases: 7. The CDR3 reads CASSLGAGTGLYEQYF. In nucleotides, the CDR3 is TGTGCCAGCAGCTTAGGAGCAGGGACAGGGCTCTACGAGCAGTACTTC.

The rearrangement uses TRBV4-2 and TRBJ2-1; D is uncertain. The germline V gene has CDR1 LGHNA and CDR2 YNFKEQ. With 0 bases removed from V and 3 bases from J, the gap between germline ends came to 15 bases. CDR3 size: 17 residues. CDR3: CASSQDNEQRVYNEQFF. The DNA of the CDR3 is TGTGCCAGCAGCCAAGATAACGAACAACGGGTCTACAATGAGCAGTTCTTC.

The V call is TRBV7-2, the J call TRBJ2-7; 7 bases map to TRBD1. This CDR3 contains 15 residues. Looked up from germline, CDR1 is SGHTA and CDR2 is FQGNSA. V shed 1 base and J 1 base; nucleotides not matched to a gene: 4. The DNA of the CDR3 is TGTGCCAGCAGCTTAGTAGGGACAGAATCCTACGAGCAGTACTTC. This sequence encodes CASSLVGTESYEQYF.

Points on this clonotype: The junction departs from the called germline gene at one end, perhaps through a read error. The V and J genes are TRBV6-2 or TRBV6-3 and TRBJ2-2; 8 bases agree with TRBD1. Germline V gene lookup returns CDR1 MNHEY and CDR2 SVGEGT. The CDR3 loop spans 14 amino acids. The CDR3 DNA sequence: TGTGCCGGCAGCGTCGACAGGGGAGTAGTGGAGCTGTTTTTT. Translated: CAGSVDRGVVELFF.

This clonotype came up a few times. The chain uses TRBV5-8 and TRBJ2-3, with D perhaps given as TRBD1 or TRBD2 (5 bases each). Germline V CDR1 and CDR2: SGHTS, YDEGEE. V lost 5 bases and J 2 bases, leaving 12 bases between the germline ends. The CDR3 runs 14 residues. The DNA for the CDR3 is TGTGCCAGCAGGAGGGGTCTAAACACAGATACGCAGTATTTT. Translation: CASRRGLNTDTQYF.

The chain is built from TRBV12-2 and TRBJ2-4; the listed D gene, TRBD1, was not tested against the DNA. TRBV12-2 constitutes a pseudogene. The CDR3 is made up of 15 amino acids. This chain's CDR3 is CASRLAGDGKNIQYF. CDR3 nucleotide sequence: TGTGCAAGTCGCTTAGCGGGGGACGGAAAAAACATTCAGTACTTC.